One T cell receptor (beta chain) is described in this entry. Its antigen is undetermined. Presence of unique molecular identifiers characterized the TCR beta cDNA libraries. TCRdb reprocessed the PCR reads via MiXCR and lists one record per CDR3 protein. The repertoire has almost 700,000 distinct CDR3 sequences, around 60% of them found once; the top ten carry 11%. After removal of 0 bases from V and 4 bases from J, the junction contained 9 bases not matched to a gene. Germline CDR1 reads DFQATT; CDR2 reads SNEGSKA (reference sequence). This CDR3 spans 17 amino acids. The data stem from a study of post-analysis software for immune sequencing data. Notes on the study in general: Under F measure analysis, samples from one preparation batch co-clustered strongly. Patients had higher frequencies than controls of about 5 TRBV segments, including TRBV5-6, TRBV5-1 and TRBV20-1.

The material sequenced was blood. This rearrangement joins TRBV20-1 to TRBJ1-5; 10 nucleotides align to TRBD1. The TCR was taken from a girl between 2 and 10 years old with multiple sclerosis. CDR3 sequence: CSAREFGTGVGNQPQHF. CDR3 sequence (DNA): TGCAGTGCTAGAGAGTTCGGGACAGGGGTCGGAAATCAGCCCCAGCATTTT.